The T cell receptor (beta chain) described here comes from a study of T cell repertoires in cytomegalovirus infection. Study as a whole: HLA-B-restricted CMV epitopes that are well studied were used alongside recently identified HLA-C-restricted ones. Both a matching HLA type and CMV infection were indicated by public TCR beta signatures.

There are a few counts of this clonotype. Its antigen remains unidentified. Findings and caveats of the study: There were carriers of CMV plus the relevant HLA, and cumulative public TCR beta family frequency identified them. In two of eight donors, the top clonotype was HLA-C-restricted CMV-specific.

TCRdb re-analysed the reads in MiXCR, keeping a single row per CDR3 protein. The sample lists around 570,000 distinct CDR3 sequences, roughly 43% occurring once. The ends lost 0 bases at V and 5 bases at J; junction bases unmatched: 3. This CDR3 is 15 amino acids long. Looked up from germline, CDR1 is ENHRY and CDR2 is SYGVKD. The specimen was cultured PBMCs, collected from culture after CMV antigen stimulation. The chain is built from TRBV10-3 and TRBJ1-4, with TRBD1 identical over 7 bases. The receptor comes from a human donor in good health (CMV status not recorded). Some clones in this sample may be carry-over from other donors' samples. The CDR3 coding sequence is TGTGCCATCAGTGAGTCGCGACAGGGCAATGAAAAACTGTTTTTT. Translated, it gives CAISESRQGNEKLFF.